The clone carrying this TCR beta chain was observed a few times. The data stem from a study of cytomegalovirus exposure and HLA in healthy donors. The PCR employed 60 Vbeta primers together with 13 Jbeta primers. Method: immunoSEQ multiplex PCR; TCRdb's copy keeps in-frame clones and lacks some. This table holds roughly 130,000 clones, just under 80% found once. The material sequenced was PBMCs. The TCR comes from a woman aged 40 to 50 in good health and CMV-seronegative.

CDR3 sequence (DNA): TGTGCCAGCAGTTTATTGTCAGGAGGGAAAGGTTCACCCCTCCACTTT. Translation gives CASSLLSGGKGSPLHF. The V call is TRBV27, the J call TRBJ1-6, with no clear D. V was clipped by 1 base and J by 9 bases, with 16 bases between them. The CDR3 totals 16 residues. Germline-derived CDR1 and CDR2 are MNHEY and SMNVEV (reference sequence).